This TCR beta chain was recorded in a study of blood T cells in healthy people across ages. At the level of the study: Template switching recovered approximately one barcoded beta molecule for every two T cells.

It was with a sample-barcoded 5' primer and a J-beta primer mix that a second PCR of roughly 7 to 12 cycles was run. TCRdb analysed the 5' RACE reads with MiXCR anew, one entry per CDR3 protein. The sample holds around 900,000 distinct CDR3 sequences; around 30% are singletons and the top ten take roughly 17%. Study-level findings and limits: A strong correlation was seen between TCR beta diversity and naive T cell percentage. Expanded clonotype changes were possibly confounded by unknown donor CMV status.

CDR1 and CDR2 (germline): DFQATT, SNEGSKA (reference sequence). Trimming removed 0 bases at V and 0 bases at J, with 14 bases between. This CDR3 is 16 amino acids long. This clonotype was recorded at least ten times. What it recognizes is unknown. The sequencing sample was made of blood. This sequence originates from a woman of 80 years or more in good health. V and J are TRBV20-1 and TRBJ1-1, with D uncertain. The CDR3 nucleotides read TGCAGTGCTAGAGATTTGGGCGGCCAACTGAACACTGAAGCTTTCTTT. It is translated as CSARDLGGQLNTEAFF.